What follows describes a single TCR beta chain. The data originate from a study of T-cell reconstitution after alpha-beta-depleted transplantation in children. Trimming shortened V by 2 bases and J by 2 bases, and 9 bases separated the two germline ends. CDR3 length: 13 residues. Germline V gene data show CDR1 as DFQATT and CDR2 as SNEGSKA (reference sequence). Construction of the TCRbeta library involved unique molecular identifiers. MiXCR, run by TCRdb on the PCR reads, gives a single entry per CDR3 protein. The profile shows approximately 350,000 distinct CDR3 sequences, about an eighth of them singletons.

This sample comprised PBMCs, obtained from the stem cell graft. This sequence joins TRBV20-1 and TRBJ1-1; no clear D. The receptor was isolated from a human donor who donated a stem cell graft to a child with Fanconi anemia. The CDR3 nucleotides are TGCAGTGCTAGACACCGAACCAACACTGAAGCTTTCTTT. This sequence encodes CSARHRTNTEAFF.